This TCR beta chain was identified during a study of blood T cell repertoires in COVID-19. Study details: Samples came from the United States, Italy and Spain, spanning acute and convalescent COVID-19. The analysed material was cDNA or gDNA that came from T cells, B-cell-depleted T cells, or PBMCs.

In the authors' methods: Nucleated cell number was recorded as an estimate derived from reference gene primer amplification. TCRdb keeps only in-frame clones here, not all; method: immunoSEQ multiplex PCR. V and J calls and clone size come straight from that table; D and trimming were deduced from the DNA. Here the sample spans tens of thousands of clones, 70% to 90% being singletons. Seattle-derived patients entered the study during active infection and were followed longitudinally. CDR1 and CDR2 from the germline V gene are MDHEN and SYDVKM. With 4 bases removed from V and 5 bases from J, the gap between germline ends came to 7 bases. The CDR3 contains 12 residues.

The V call is TRBV28, the J call TRBJ2-3, with unresolved D. This sequence originates from a woman older than 75 with COVID-19, enrolled during active disease. Sequenced: peripheral blood. The CDR3 sequence is CASSSGEDTQYF. The CDR3 DNA reads TGTGCCAGCAGTTCTGGAGAAGATACGCAGTATTTT.